This T cell receptor beta chain was observed in a study of blood T cell repertoires in COVID-19. About the research overall: COVID-19 samples collected from the United States, Italy and Spain covered acute and convalescent phases. The analysed material was cDNA or gDNA that came from T cells, B-cell-depleted T cells, or PBMCs.

The method was immunoSEQ multiplex PCR; TCRdb's version includes in-frame clones alone and lacks a portion of them. Among around 150,000 clones, 75% to 80% were seen once, and the ten largest hold 2.5% to 3%. Comments on this clone: Other DNA sequences in the same sample also yield this CDR3.

The CDR3 runs to 13 residues. The germline CDR1 and CDR2 sequences are SGHRS and YFSETQ. Deletions cut 0 bases from V and 3 bases from J, with 4 bases between. The study counted Cohort 3 donors as recovered given two negative PCRs, clearance, or symptom resolution. Sequencing was performed on PBMCs or T cells enriched from blood (not recorded which). This clonotype was sampled from a woman between 45 and 60 years old who had recovered from COVID-19. The chain carries TRBV5-1 and TRBJ2-1; D is ambiguous. The CDR3: CASSLDYYNEQFF. The CDR3 DNA reads TGCGCCAGCAGCTTGGACTACTACAATGAGCAGTTCTTC.